This T cell receptor beta chain was sequenced during a study of OX40 agonist ivuxolimab in advanced cancers. Study-level background: People in dose escalation had one of these cancers: hepatocellular carcinoma, melanoma, renal cell or head and neck cancer. A partial response was reached by three patients: one with hepatocellular carcinoma and two with cutaneous melanoma.

Trimming removed 2 bases at V and 3 bases at J, with 10 bases between. This CDR3 is 15 amino acids long. Germline values: CDR1 KGHSH, CDR2 LQKENI. General observations from the study: With doses of 0.1 to 3.0 mg/kg, CD4+ and CD8+ blood T cells had undergone clonal expansion by week 6. Among the lowest levels of clonal expansion were found in partial responders at 0.1-3.0 mg/kg.

Data came from immunoSEQ multiplex PCR; TCRdb stores just in-frame clones and leaves some out. Altogether fewer than 90,000 clones are present, approximately 90% being singletons, with the ten largest covering approximately 1.3%. Notes on this clone: The antigen is not known.

The source material was CD4+ or CD8+ T cells sorted from blood, sampled in a trial of the OX40 agonist ivuxolimab. This chain links TRBV18 with TRBJ1-4, with unresolved D. This receptor was obtained from an adult with an advanced solid tumor such as melanoma, head and neck, liver or kidney cancer. The CDR3 spells CASSPREGANEKLFF. The CDR3 DNA sequence: TGTGCCAGCTCACCAAGGGAGGGAGCTAATGAAAAACTGTTTTTT. Together with reference TRBV18 and TRBJ1-4, the CDR3 gives the full variable domain: NAGVMQNPRHLVRRRGQEARLRCSPMKGHSHVYWYRQLPEEGLKFMVYLQKENIIDESGMPKERFSAEFPKEGPSILRIQQVVRGDSAAYFCASSPREGANEKLFFGSGTQLSVL.